These 15 T cell receptor beta chains came from one sample sequenced in a study of T cell responses to AZD1222 COVID-19 vaccine. Assay: immunoSEQ multiplex PCR; the TCRdb copy retains only in-frame clones and omits some. The sample shows more than 140,000 clones, around 92% of them seen only once. The source was peripheral blood, collected on day 0 of AZD1222 vaccination. These receptors were taken from an adult in good health.

The CDR3 here is CASSVNSNQPQHF. CDR3 coding DNA: TGTGCCAGCAGCGTAAATAGCAATCAGCCCCAGCATTTT. The chain carries TRBV11-1 and TRBJ1-5; D remains ambiguous. Deletions cut 5 bases from V and 0 bases from J, with 5 bases between. The CDR3 runs to 13 residues. Germline-derived CDR1 and CDR2 are SGHAT and FQDESV (reference sequence).

Comment on this clone: Different DNA sequences within this sample yield the same CDR3. J is TRBJ1-1 and V is TRBV15, with D perhaps matching TRBD1 (5 bases). The V and J ends lost 0 bases and 4 bases respectively, with 6 bases between them. CDR3 size: 13 residues. The germline CDR1 and CDR2 sequences are LNHNV and YYDKDF (reference sequence). The CDR3 is CATSRDRATEAFF. CDR3 sequence (DNA): TGTGCCACCAGCAGAGACAGGGCCACTGAAGCTTTCTTT.

The chain links TRBV7-9 to TRBJ2-4; 10 nucleotides align to TRBD1. The length of the CDR3 is 16 residues. Germline V gene lookup returns CDR1 SEHNR and CDR2 FQNEAQ (reference sequence). Trimming took 4 bases from V and 3 from J; bases not matched to a gene: 6. CDR3 DNA sequence: TGTGCCAGCAGCTCCTGGGACAGGGGAGACAAAAACATTCAGTACTTC. It yields the protein CASSSWDRGDKNIQYF.

The CDR3 DNA reads TGTGCCAGCAGGTTATCCGCTTCCTACGAGCAGTACTTC. Translating gives CASRLSASYEQYF. This chain joins TRBV7-2 and TRBJ2-7; no reliable D call. V dropped 6 bases and J dropped 1 base, with 10 bases sitting between them. The CDR3 has 13 amino acids. The germline V gene has CDR1 SGHTA and CDR2 FQGNSA.

V and J are TRBV6-1 and TRBJ2-7, with a possible D match to TRBD2 (5 bases). The CDR3 loop spans 16 amino acids. V gave up 0 bases and J gave up 6 bases, with 18 bases separating them. Germline values: CDR1 MNHNS, CDR2 SASEGT. The DNA for the CDR3 is TGTGCCAGCAGTGAAGCGAAGCTGGTTCGGCGGGCCGAGCAGTACTTC. Amino acid sequence: CASSEAKLVRRAEQYF.

This sequence joins TRBV4-1 and TRBJ1-5; D unclear. CDR3 length equals 13 residues. Between the trimmed V and J ends, which lost 1 base and 2 bases, there was a span of 3 bases. Per germline, CDR1 MGHRA and CDR2 YSYEKL. CDR3 DNA: TGCGCCAGCAGCCAAGGCGGCAATCAGCCCCAGCATTTT. It is translated as CASSQGGNQPQHF.

V gene TRBV7-8 combines with J gene TRBJ1-6; unclear D gene. V was shortened by 6 bases and J by 5 bases, with 23 bases between the two germline ends. The CDR3 is 18 residues long. Germline loops: CDR1 SGHVS, CDR2 FQNEAQ. The CDR3 is CASSISPLGPRHNSPLHF. CDR3 bases: TGTGCCAGCAGTATTAGCCCGCTGGGCCCTCGGCATAATTCACCCCTCCACTTT.

The V call is TRBV2, the J call TRBJ1-1; a weak D match, TRBD1 (6 bases). The CDR3 totals 15 residues. Trimming stripped 5 bases from V and 0 bases from J, with 13 bases between. CDR1 is SNHLY, CDR2 FYNNEI, per germline. CDR3 residues: CASSQDSFMNTEAFF. CDR3 bases: TGTGCCAGCAGTCAGGACAGTTTTATGAACACTGAAGCTTTCTTT.

The chain employs TRBV14 and TRBJ1-6; 7 bases line up with TRBD1. Germline-derived CDR1 and CDR2 are SGHDN and FVKESK. The V segment lost 4 bases and the J segment 6 bases; nucleotides outside the gene matches: 9. The CDR3 has 16 amino acids. CDR3 sequence (DNA): TGTGCCAGCAGCCGCTACAGGGGCGCGCCTAATTCACCCCTCCACTTT. It yields the protein CASSRYRGAPNSPLHF.

The chain couples TRBV6-5 to TRBJ2-7, with 9 bases fitting TRBD1. This CDR3 is built from 13 residues. Looked up from germline, CDR1 is MNHEY and CDR2 is SVGAGI. The V segment lost 6 bases and the J segment 4 bases; nucleotides outside the gene matches: 4. The CDR3 loop is CASSRDRVYEQYF. The DNA of the CDR3 is TGTGCCAGCAGCCGGGACAGGGTTTACGAGCAGTACTTC.

The chain couples TRBV7-2 to TRBJ1-4; tentative D call: TRBD1 (5 bases). V was trimmed by 5 bases and J by 3 bases, leaving 10 bases between them. The CDR3 is made up of 14 amino acids. Per germline, CDR1 SGHTA and CDR2 FQGNSA. CDR3: CASSLWDANEKLFF. As DNA, the CDR3 is TGTGCCAGCAGCCTCTGGGACGCTAATGAAAAACTGTTTTTT.

This chain links TRBV29-1 with TRBJ2-3; 12 positions match TRBD1. V trimming: 4 bases; J trimming: 5 bases; junction bases outside the gene matches: 1. The CDR3 runs to 13 residues. Per germline, CDR1 SQVTM and CDR2 ANQGSEA. As DNA, the CDR3 is TGCAGCGTTGGGGACAGGGGGCGAGATACGCAGTATTTT. This gives the protein CSVGDRGRDTQYF.

The chain recombines TRBV5-6 with TRBJ1-2; TRBD1 agrees at 10 bases. CDR1 and CDR2 (germline): SGHDT, YYEEEE. The CDR3 is 15 residues long. Unmatched junction bases numbered 4, after V lost 2 bases and J lost 3 bases. CDR3 sequence reads: CASSFQDRGYYGYTF. In DNA form, the CDR3 reads TGTGCCAGCAGCTTCCAGGACAGGGGGTACTATGGCTACACCTTC.

The chain joins TRBV6-5 to TRBJ1-2, with D unclear. Trimming took 6 bases from V and 1 from J, leaving 9 bases between them. The CDR3 has 13 residues. The germline CDR1 and CDR2 sequences are MNHEY and SVGAGI. The DNA for the CDR3 is TGTGCCAGCAGCCCGTCCCATAACTATGGCTACACCTTC. Translation: CASSPSHNYGYTF.

The chain carries TRBV5-1 and TRBJ2-7; 7 nucleotides match TRBD1. CDR1 is SGHRS, CDR2 YFSETQ, per germline. The CDR3 totals 15 residues. The J segment lost 3 bases and the V segment lost 0 bases, leaving 6 bases of the junction unmatched. In DNA, the CDR3 is TGCGCCAGCAGCTTGGGGACAGGAATAGGCTACGAGCAGTACTTC. It specifies CASSLGTGIGYEQYF.